This TCR beta chain originates from a study of T cell repertoires in cytomegalovirus infection. TCRdb fed the reads into MiXCR, producing one record per CDR3 protein. Found here are a few hundred thousand distinct CDR3 sequences, under 45% of them singletons; the top ten hold about 46%. CDR3 size: 16 residues. Germline loops: CDR1 SGHVS, CDR2 FNYEAQ. The V end lost 1 base, the J end lost 2 bases, and 14 bases lay between the germline ends. Points on this clonotype: Its antigen is as yet unknown.

The chain employs TRBV7-6 and TRBJ2-5; the D is unclear. The sample here was cultured PBMCs, taken from culture after CMV antigen stimulation. This receptor was taken from a human donor in good health (CMV status not recorded). Some clones in this sample may be carry-over from other donors' samples. This chain's CDR3 is CASSLGGYSRQETQYF. DNA of the CDR3: TGTGCCAGCAGCTTAGGGGGATACAGCCGACAAGAGACCCAGTACTTC. The whole variable domain, filled in from reference TRBV7-6 and TRBJ2-5, reads GAGVSQSPRYKVTKRGQDVALRCDPISGHVSLYWYRQALGQGPEFLTYFNYEAQQDKSGLPNDRFSAERPEGSISTLTIQRTEQRDSAMYRCASSLGGYSRQETQYFGPGTRLLVL.